This TCR beta chain was obtained from a study of identical twins. The CDR3 spans 13 residues. CDR1 and CDR2 (germline): MNHEY, SMNVEV (reference sequence). V dropped 1 base and J dropped 3 bases, with 6 bases sitting between them. MiXCR, applied by TCRdb to the 5' RACE reads, yields one record per CDR3 protein. Among 1,800,000 or so distinct CDR3 sequences, under 35% were seen once, and the ten largest hold under 0.35%. Many counts were recorded for this clonotype. This rearrangement joins TRBV27 to TRBJ2-5; D gene unclear. The TCR originated in a newborn girl in good health. Sequenced: cord blood. CDR3 protein: CASSLWPEETQYF. In DNA form, the CDR3 reads TGTGCCAGCAGTTTATGGCCGGAAGAGACCCAGTACTTC.